The sample holds a few counts of the clone carrying this T cell receptor beta chain. A J-beta primer mix and a sample-barcoded 5' primer were used in a second PCR of about 7 to 12 cycles. Via MiXCR, TCRdb re-called the 5' RACE reads, giving one row per CDR3 protein. The table has around 1,500,000 distinct CDR3 sequences, 28% seen once. These data come from a study of blood T cells in healthy people across ages. The sequence was collected from a woman aged 25 to 39 in good health. The sequenced sample was blood.

Written as DNA, the CDR3 is TGCGCCAGCAGCTTACCGGGACAGGGTGGTAGTGGCTACACCTTC. It encodes CASSLPGQGGSGYTF. The rearrangement joins TRBV5-1 to TRBJ1-2, with 9 bases matching TRBD1. This CDR3 comprises 15 residues. The V gene end was trimmed by 2 bases and the J gene end by 7 bases; junction bases not matched to a gene: 9. Per germline, CDR1 SGHRS and CDR2 YFSETQ.